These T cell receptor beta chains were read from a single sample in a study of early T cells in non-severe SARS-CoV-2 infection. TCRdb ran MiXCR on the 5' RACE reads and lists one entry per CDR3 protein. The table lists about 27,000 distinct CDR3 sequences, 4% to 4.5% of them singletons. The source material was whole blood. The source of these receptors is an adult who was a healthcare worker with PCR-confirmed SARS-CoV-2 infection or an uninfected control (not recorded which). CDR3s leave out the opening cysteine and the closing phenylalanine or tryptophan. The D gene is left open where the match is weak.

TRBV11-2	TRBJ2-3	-	ASSFMSDTQY
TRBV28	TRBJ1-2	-	ASSLRLYGYT
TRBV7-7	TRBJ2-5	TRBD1	ASSPRTGLGTQY
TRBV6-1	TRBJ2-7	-	ASSEVVGYEQY
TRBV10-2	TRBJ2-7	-	ASRVAGPYEQY
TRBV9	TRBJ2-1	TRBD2	ASSRLAGADEQF
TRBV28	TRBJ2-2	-	ASSPGGPGTGELF
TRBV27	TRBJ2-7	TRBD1	ASRPGTGGSGQY
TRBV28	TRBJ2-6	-	ASSLQGGQGANVLT
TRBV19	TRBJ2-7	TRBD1	ASRDRATYEQY
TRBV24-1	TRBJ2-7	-	ATSDLTGSEQY
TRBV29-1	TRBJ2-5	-	SVEELAGETQY
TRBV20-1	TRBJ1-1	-	SVQGHTEAF
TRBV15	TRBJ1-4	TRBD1	ATSGGTGGLTGLF
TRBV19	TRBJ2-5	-	ASSPTFSGETQY
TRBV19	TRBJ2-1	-	ASSSDGYEQF
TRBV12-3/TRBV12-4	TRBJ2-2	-	ASRLAGAGELF
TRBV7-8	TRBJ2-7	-	ASSLGPTAYEQY
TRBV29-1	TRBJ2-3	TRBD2	SVEASGLPSTDTQY
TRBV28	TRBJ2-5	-	ASSLQGETQY
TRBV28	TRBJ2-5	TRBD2	ASRGAGQETQY
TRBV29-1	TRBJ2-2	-	SVDKNTGELF
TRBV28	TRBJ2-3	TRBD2	ASRGRVSADTQY
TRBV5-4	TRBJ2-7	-	ASSGGAGEQY
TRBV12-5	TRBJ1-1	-	ASGLASGARRAEAF
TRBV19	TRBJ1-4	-	ASRAVGYEKLF
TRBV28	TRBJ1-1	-	ASSFRHKSGAF
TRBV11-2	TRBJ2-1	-	ASSFGANEQF
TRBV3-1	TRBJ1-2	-	ASSQRHLRGGYT
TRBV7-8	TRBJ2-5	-	ASSLVQYQETQY
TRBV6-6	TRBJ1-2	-	ASSRNRGYT
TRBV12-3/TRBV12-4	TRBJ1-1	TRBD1	ASVSTGTGFMNTEAF
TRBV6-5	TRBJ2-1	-	ASSSRRSGAYNEQF
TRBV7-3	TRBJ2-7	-	ASSPSPAGYEQY
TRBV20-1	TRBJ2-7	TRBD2	SATSGKDYEQY
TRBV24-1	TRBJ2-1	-	ATSGEGWGEQF
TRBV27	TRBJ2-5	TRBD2	ATWTSGREETQY
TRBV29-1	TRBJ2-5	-	SGTYSSETQY
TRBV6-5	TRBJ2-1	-	ASSPLTSTSYNEQF
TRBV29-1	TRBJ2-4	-	SVGAGAGNIQY
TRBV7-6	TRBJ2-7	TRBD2	ASSYLREGYYEQY
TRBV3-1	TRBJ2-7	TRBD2	ASSQAGGLHYEQY
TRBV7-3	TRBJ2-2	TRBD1	ASSRPTGKDTGELF
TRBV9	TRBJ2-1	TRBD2	ASSVGLAGGPFF
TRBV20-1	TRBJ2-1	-	SASKFGEQF
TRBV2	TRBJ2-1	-	ASTQGGSTRQF
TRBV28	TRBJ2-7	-	ASSLGTPVEQY
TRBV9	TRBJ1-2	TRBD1	ASSSPTGVRGYT
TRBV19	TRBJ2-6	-	ASSMGAGANVLT
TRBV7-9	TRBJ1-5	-	ASSLGGSQPQH
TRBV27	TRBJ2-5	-	ASSRRLPGGQETQY
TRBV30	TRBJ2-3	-	AWSQRERDTQY
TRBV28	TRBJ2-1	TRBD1	ASMYLQQGMAF
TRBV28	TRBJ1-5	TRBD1	ASDRGPTQPQH
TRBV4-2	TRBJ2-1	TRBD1	ASSQNRGSRDNEQF